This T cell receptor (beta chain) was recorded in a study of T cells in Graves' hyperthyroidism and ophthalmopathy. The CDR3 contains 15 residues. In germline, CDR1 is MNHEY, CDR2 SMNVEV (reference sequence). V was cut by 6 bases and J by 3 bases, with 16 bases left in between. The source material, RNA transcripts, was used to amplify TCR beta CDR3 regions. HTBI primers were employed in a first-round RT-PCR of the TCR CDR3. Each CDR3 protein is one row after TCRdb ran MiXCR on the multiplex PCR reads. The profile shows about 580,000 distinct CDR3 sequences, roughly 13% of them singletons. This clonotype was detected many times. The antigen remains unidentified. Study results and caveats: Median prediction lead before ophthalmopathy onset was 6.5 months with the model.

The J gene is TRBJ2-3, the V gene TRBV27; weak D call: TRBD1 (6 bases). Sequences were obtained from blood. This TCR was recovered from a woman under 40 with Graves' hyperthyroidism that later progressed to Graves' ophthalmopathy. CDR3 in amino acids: CASSPVQGRTDTQYF. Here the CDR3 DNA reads TGTGCCAGCAGCCCTGTACAGGGAAGGACAGATACGCAGTATTTT.